This section outlines one T cell receptor (beta chain) sequence together with its context. The data originate from a study of blood T cell repertoires in COVID-19. Original handling: Researchers report that nucleated cell counts were estimated from reference gene primer amplification. TCRdb's copy holds only in-frame clones and misses some; the assay was immunoSEQ multiplex PCR. V, J and clone size are taken as reported in that table, and D and trimming were inferred from the DNA itself. The table includes 400,000 or so clones, about 88% detected once. The CDR3 spans 16 residues. The V end was cut by 0 bases, the J end by 6 bases, with 18 bases between. CDR1 and CDR2 from the germline V gene are SGHRS and YFSETQ.

The genes are TRBV5-1 and TRBJ1-2; D perhaps matches TRBD1 (6 bases). The sequence was obtained from a woman in her forties with COVID-19, enrolled during active disease. The sequenced sample was peripheral blood. The CDR3 loop is CASSLEPNREGHGYTF. In nucleotides, the CDR3 is TGCGCCAGCAGCTTGGAGCCGAACAGGGAAGGGCATGGCTACACCTTC. Together with reference TRBV5-1 and TRBJ1-2, the CDR3 gives the full variable domain: KAGVTQTPRYLIKTRGQQVTLSCSPISGHRSVSWYQQTPGQGLQFLFEYFSETQRNKGNFPGRFSGRQFSNSRSEMNVSTLELGDSALYLCASSLEPNREGHGYTFGSGTRLTVV.